What follows are 25 T cell receptor beta chains derived from one specimen sequenced in a study of T-cell memory formation after mild COVID-19. Each CDR3 protein is one row after TCRdb ran MiXCR on the 5' RACE reads. The sample carries approximately 210,000 distinct CDR3 sequences, about a sixth recorded once. What was sequenced was PBMCs or a T cell subset sorted from them (not recorded which). These receptors were taken from an adult woman who had mild COVID-19 (a few samples of this study predate the infection). Cell type and time point are not known.

This clonotype was found a few times. The chain carries TRBV7-8 and TRBJ1-2; D is ambiguous. CDR1 and CDR2 (germline): SGHVS, FQNEAQ. The CDR3 is made up of 12 amino acids. V lost 4 bases and J 3 bases, leaving 6 bases between the germline ends. CDR3 sequence reads: CASSSTYYGYTF. The CDR3 bases are TGTGCCAGCAGCTCCACATACTATGGCTACACCTTC.

This chain connects TRBV12-3 or TRBV12-4 to TRBJ1-2, with D unclear. Trimming left V 2 bases short and J 2 bases short, with 12 bases between. This CDR3 region has 15 residues. This CDR3 is CASSLSSAGNYGYTF. DNA for the CDR3: TGTGCCAGCAGTTTAAGTTCGGCGGGGAACTATGGCTACACCTTC.

This clonotype was seen a few times. The genes are TRBV27 and TRBJ2-7; tentatively, D is TRBD2 (5 bases). Germline loops: CDR1 MNHEY, CDR2 SMNVEV (reference sequence). CDR3 length: 14 residues. Trimming stripped 1 base from V and 3 bases from J, with 10 bases between. CDR3 protein: CASSLFRGSYEQYF. CDR3 bases: TGTGCCAGCAGTTTATTCCGGGGTAGCTACGAGCAGTACTTC.

This chain connects TRBV12-3 or TRBV12-4 to TRBJ1-5; TRBD1 is a possible D gene (5 bases). The length of the CDR3 is 14 residues. With 5 bases removed from V and 7 bases from J, the gap between germline ends came to 15 bases. In DNA, the CDR3 is TGTGCCAGCAGTCGGACACCCGAGGGACAGCCCCAGCATTTT. As protein: CASSRTPEGQPQHF.

This clonotype was counted between two and nine times. The chain links TRBV7-7 to TRBJ2-7, with D perhaps matching TRBD1 (6 bases). Looked up from germline, CDR1 is SSHAT and CDR2 is FNYEAQ (reference sequence). CDR3 length: 15 residues. Trimming pared 1 base from V and 5 bases from J, leaving 15 bases between. The CDR3 DNA reads TGTGCCAGCAGCTTAGATGGGGGCCCCCTCGACGAGCAGTACTTC. Its protein is CASSLDGGPLDEQYF.

The gene calls are TRBV11-3 and TRBJ2-5; TRBD2 matches at 11 bases. The germline V gene encodes CDR1 SGHNT and CDR2 YENEEA. The CDR3 totals 16 residues. The V segment lost 1 base and the J segment 3 bases; nucleotides outside the gene matches: 4. In DNA, the CDR3 is TGTGCCAGCAGCTTAGCAGGGACTAGCGGAAAAGAGACCCAGTACTTC. This encodes CASSLAGTSGKETQYF.

At least ten counts were recorded for this clonotype. The gene calls are TRBV7-9 and TRBJ2-3; D could derive from TRBD1 or TRBD2 (5 bases each). The V gene's germline CDR1 is SEHNR and CDR2 FQNEAQ (reference sequence). V was clipped by 3 bases and J by 1 base, with 23 bases between them. The CDR3 runs 19 residues. The CDR3 bases are TGTGCCAGCAGCTTTCCCCTTTCCACCGGGACCCCTCGCACAGATACGCAGTATTTT. Translated: CASSFPLSTGTPRTDTQYF.

The table lists this clonotype with a few counts. This sequence joins TRBV9 and TRBJ2-5, with 9 bases that match TRBD2. J gave up 4 bases and V 2 bases, and 3 bases lay outside the gene matches. Germline V lookup: CDR1 SGDLS, CDR2 YYNGEE. The CDR3 runs to 14 residues. CDR3 loop: CASSVLLAGETQYF. CDR3 coding DNA: TGTGCCAGCAGCGTTCTACTAGCGGGAGAGACCCAGTACTTC.

This clonotype was detected a few times. The rearrangement uses TRBV2 and TRBJ2-1; D is unresolved. The CDR3 consists of 14 residues. Trimming shortened V by 4 bases and J by 6 bases, and 13 bases separated the two germline ends. Germline loops: CDR1 SNHLY, CDR2 FYNNEI. CDR3 loop: CASSVEWRVNEQFF. DNA for the CDR3: TGTGCCAGCAGTGTCGAGTGGCGAGTCAATGAGCAGTTCTTC.

In its sample, this clonotype was seen many times. The rearrangement joins TRBV27 to TRBJ2-3; D perhaps matches TRBD2 (5 bases). The germline V gene encodes CDR1 MNHEY and CDR2 SMNVEV (reference sequence). The V and J ends lost 2 bases and 5 bases respectively, with 11 bases between them. The CDR3 contains 14 residues. As DNA, the CDR3 is TGTGCCAGCAGTTTAGAGCCCCGGGGAGATACGCAGTATTTT. Its protein product is CASSLEPRGDTQYF.

This clonotype occurred a few times. This chain joins TRBV29-1 and TRBJ2-5; D gene unclear. CDR3 length: 15 residues. The germline V and J ends were trimmed by 6 bases and 5 bases, with 22 bases remaining between them. Per germline, CDR1 SQVTM and CDR2 ANQGSEA. The CDR3 protein is CSVVPLSRFGETQYF. DNA for the CDR3: TGCAGCGTCGTGCCCTTAAGCCGCTTCGGGGAGACCCAGTACTTC.

The chain links TRBV12-3 or TRBV12-4 to TRBJ1-4, with D unclear. This CDR3 comprises 16 residues. V shed 5 bases and J shed 7 bases, with 20 bases lying between them. CDR3 loop: CASSAIGPPKGEKLFF. Written as DNA, the CDR3 is TGTGCCAGCAGTGCCATAGGACCCCCTAAGGGTGAAAAACTGTTTTTT.

The chain recombines TRBV5-1 with TRBJ2-3, with D possibly being TRBD2 (5 bases). The V end lost 0 bases, the J end lost 0 bases, and 17 bases lay between the germline ends. From germline, CDR1 is SGHRS and CDR2 YFSETQ. The CDR3 sequence is 18 residues long. The chain's CDR3 is CASSLDAEDPASTDTQYF. The DNA for the CDR3 is TGCGCCAGCAGCTTGGATGCGGAGGATCCAGCTAGCACAGATACGCAGTATTTT.

The chain uses TRBV20-1 and TRBJ2-1; 10 positions match TRBD2. V lost 4 bases, J lost 6 bases, and 12 bases stayed unmatched. The CDR3 has 16 residues. Germline CDR1 is DFQATT and CDR2 is SNEGSKA (reference sequence). CDR3 protein: CSATDKREGLRNEQFF. Here the CDR3 DNA reads TGCAGTGCTACCGATAAGCGGGAGGGCCTTCGCAATGAGCAGTTCTTC.

The chain couples TRBV5-5 to TRBJ1-1, with 12 positions matching TRBD1. The CDR3 length is 17 residues. CDR1 is SGHKS, CDR2 YYEKEE, per germline (reference sequence). V lost 4 bases and J lost 5; bases outside the gene matches: 12. The CDR3, as DNA: TGTGCCAGCAGCACCGCCGGGACAGGGGGCGCAAGGACTGAAGCTTTCTTT. Protein: CASSTAGTGGARTEAFF.

The chain links TRBV14 to TRBJ2-1; D gene ambiguous. Germline loops: CDR1 SGHDN, CDR2 FVKESK. This CDR3 has 17 amino acids. V lost 5 bases and J lost 0, with 17 bases in between. CDR3 loop: CASSSQMTPRSYNEQFF. DNA of the CDR3: TGTGCCAGCAGCTCCCAAATGACACCCCGCTCCTACAATGAGCAGTTCTTC.

The rearrangement links TRBV25-1 to TRBJ1-1, with D uncertain. V was pared by 4 bases and J by 11 bases, with 17 bases between. The CDR3 is 13 residues long. Germline loops: CDR1 MGHDK, CDR2 SYGVNS. The CDR3 spells CASSVIDATGAFF. The CDR3 region has the DNA TGTGCCAGCAGTGTCATAGATGCCACGGGGGCTTTCTTT.

This sequence joins TRBV12-3 or TRBV12-4 and TRBJ1-6; unclear D gene. Between the trimmed V and J ends, which lost 3 bases and 0 bases, there was a span of 6 bases. CDR3 length: 15 residues. The CDR3: CASSLQRSYNSPLHF. CDR3 nucleotides: TGTGCCAGCAGTTTGCAGCGCTCCTATAATTCACCCCTCCACTTT.

This clonotype was counted at least ten times. The CDR3: CASSLDWGTDTQYF. DNA for the CDR3: TGTGCCAGCAGCTTGGATTGGGGCACAGATACGCAGTATTTT. J is TRBJ2-3 and V is TRBV5-8; no definite D call. V lost 0 bases, J lost 1 base, and 6 bases lay in between. The CDR3 loop spans 14 amino acids. CDR1 and CDR2 from the germline V gene are SGHTS and YDEGEE.

This chain links TRBV6-2 or TRBV6-3 with TRBJ2-5; TRBD2 matches at 7 bases. V shed 6 bases, J shed 2 bases, and the junction held 6 bases outside the gene matches. The CDR3 contains 14 residues. Germline V gives CDR1 MNHEY, CDR2 SVGEGT. The CDR3 DNA is TGTGCCAGCAGAGACAGCGGGAAGCAAGAGACCCAGTACTTC. It specifies CASRDSGKQETQYF.

The chain links TRBV24-1 to TRBJ2-3, with 10 bases lining up with TRBD1. This CDR3 has 16 amino acids. Germline CDR1 is KGHDR and CDR2 is SFDVKD. The V segment lost 4 bases and the J segment 2 bases; nucleotides outside the gene matches: 5. The CDR3 loop reads CATSDATGGLTDTQYF. CDR3 DNA: TGTGCCACCAGTGACGCGACAGGGGGCCTCACAGATACGCAGTATTTT.

The chain has TRBV7-9 and TRBJ2-2, with D hard to call. The ends were cut back, 0 bases at V and 8 bases at J, with 7 bases in the middle. From germline, CDR1 is SEHNR and CDR2 FQNEAQ (reference sequence). The CDR3 is 13 amino acids. As DNA, the CDR3 is TGTGCCAGCAGCTTAGCGCCCAGGGGGGAGCTGTTTTTT. Translation gives CASSLAPRGELFF.

The chain is built from TRBV6-5 and TRBJ2-7, with 7 bases matching TRBD2. The CDR3 consists of 15 residues. Germline V lookup: CDR1 MNHEY, CDR2 SVGAGI. V dropped 8 bases and J dropped 2; count of bases not matched to a gene: 12. CDR3 amino acids: CASSLRREQTYEQYF. The CDR3 coding sequence is TGTGCCAGCTCCCTTAGGCGGGAGCAGACCTACGAGCAGTACTTC.

This clonotype occurred a few times. This rearrangement joins TRBV5-1 to TRBJ2-2, with D perhaps TRBD2 (6 bases). CDR1 and CDR2 from the germline V gene are SGHRS and YFSETQ. This CDR3 comprises 16 residues. The V gene lost 0 bases and the J gene lost 1 base, with 10 bases spanning the gap. Here the CDR3 DNA reads TGCGCCAGCAGCTTGGTACGGGGGAGGAACACCGGGGAGCTGTTTTTT. The encoded protein is CASSLVRGRNTGELFF. The whole variable domain, remainder taken from reference TRBV5-1 and TRBJ2-2, is KAGVTQTPRYLIKTRGQQVTLSCSPISGHRSVSWYQQTPGQGLQFLFEYFSETQRNKGNFPGRFSGRQFSNSRSEMNVSTLELGDSALYLCASSLVRGRNTGELFFGEGSRLTVL.

This clonotype was observed a few times. The chain couples TRBV9 to TRBJ2-7; 9 positions match TRBD1. The length of the CDR3 is 15 residues. Looked up from germline, CDR1 is SGDLS and CDR2 is YYNGEE. V gave up 0 bases and J gave up 10 bases; unmatched junction bases: 11. DNA for the CDR3: TGTGCCAGCAGCGTAGAGGGACAGGGTACCACGGAACAGTACTTC. Its protein product is CASSVEGQGTTEQYF.